The next 32 T cell receptor beta chains were all read from a single sample in a study of PD-1 blockade in classical Hodgkin lymphoma (dated by TCRdb to about 2020). Receptors were amplified or captured by the immunoSEQ multiplex PCR assay. The immuneACCESS repertoire file appears here via TCRdb, limited to in-frame rearrangements. These files lack a portion of the clones; in checked studies, under half of the deficit traces to unresolved V genes, and the cause of the others is not known. The sample table lists around 45,000 clones, roughly 90% of them with a count of one. The ten largest clonotypes hold approximately 9% of the sample. The label giving this sample's time point can be read as: cycle 1 day 1 (C1D1), immediately before nivolumab initiation. Every trial patient had relapsed following autologous stem cell transplantation, and prior brentuximab vedotin exposure was what differed among cohorts A, B and C.

This sample comprised peripheral blood mononuclear cells (PBMCs), obtained at baseline. The source of these receptors is a human donor with classical Hodgkin lymphoma.

V gene TRBV29-1 combines with J gene TRBJ1-1, with D unresolved. Germline CDR1 is SQVTM and CDR2 is ANQGSEA. V was trimmed by 4 bases and J by 0 bases, leaving 3 bases between them. This CDR3 is 11 amino acids long. This chain's CDR3 is CSVALNTEAFF. The DNA of the CDR3 is TGCAGCGTTGCTTTGAACACTGAAGCTTTCTTT.

The chain has TRBV6-1 and TRBJ2-3; 7 nucleotides align to TRBD2. The V gene end was trimmed by 2 bases and the J gene end by 4 bases; junction bases not matched to a gene: 6. Germline-derived CDR1 and CDR2 are MNHNS and SASEGT. The CDR3 is 15 residues long. The CDR3 DNA is TGTGCCAGCAGTGAACACACGGCGGGGGCAGATACGCAGTATTTT. Translated: CASSEHTAGADTQYF.

The V call is TRBV6-6, the J call TRBJ2-3; 9 bases align to TRBD1. Trimming removed 4 bases from V and 5 bases from J; junction bases left unmatched: 10. CDR1 and CDR2 from the germline V gene are MNHNY and SVGAGI (reference sequence). The CDR3 consists of 16 residues. Written as DNA, the CDR3 is TGTGCCAGCAGTTTAAAACAGGGGGCTATTATAGATACGCAGTATTTT. It yields the protein CASSLKQGAIIDTQYF.

The chain links TRBV5-4 to TRBJ2-3; TRBD2 agrees at 13 bases. V was clipped by 5 bases and J by 4 bases; unmatched bases: 4. This CDR3 has 15 amino acids. Germline CDR1 SGHNT, CDR2 YYREEE (reference sequence). CDR3 sequence reads: CASSSTSGRSDTQYF. The CDR3 bases are TGTGCCAGCAGTTCGACTAGCGGGAGGTCAGATACGCAGTATTTT.

DNA for the CDR3: TGCGCCAGCAGCCCGGGGCTAAACTCCTACGAGCAGTACTTC. Translating it yields CASSPGLNSYEQYF. The chain recombines TRBV5-1 with TRBJ2-7; D might be TRBD1 or TRBD2, each matching 5 bases. The CDR3 loop spans 14 amino acids. The germline V and J ends were trimmed by 4 bases and 0 bases, with 11 bases remaining between them. Germline values: CDR1 SGHRS, CDR2 YFSETQ.

The chain couples TRBV5-1 to TRBJ2-5; D perhaps matches TRBD1 (5 bases). V was trimmed by 4 bases and J by 14 bases, leaving 15 bases between them. Germline loops: CDR1 SGHRS, CDR2 YFSETQ. The CDR3 is made up of 11 amino acids. CDR3 amino acids: CASSLDSALYF. CDR3 DNA: TGCGCCAGCAGCCTTGACAGCGCCCTTTACTTC.

The genes are TRBV19 and TRBJ1-5; D call uncertain. The CDR3 runs to 15 residues. With 3 bases removed from V and 0 bases from J, the gap between germline ends came to 9 bases. The V gene's germline CDR1 is LNHDA and CDR2 SQIVND (reference sequence). The CDR3 loop reads CASSIIGNSNQPQHF. In nucleotides, the CDR3 is TGTGCCAGTAGTATCATAGGGAATAGCAATCAGCCCCAGCATTTT.

This clone was counted between two and nine times. V gene TRBV5-4 combines with J gene TRBJ2-3; TRBD2 is a possible D gene (6 bases). Germline CDR1 is SGHNT and CDR2 is YYREEE (reference sequence). Trimming shortened V by 0 bases and J by 5 bases, and 19 bases separated the two germline ends. The CDR3 has 17 amino acids. CDR3 in DNA: TGTGCCAGCAGCTTGGGGGGGAGGACAACCACGGGAGATACGCAGTATTTT. Amino acids: CASSLGGRTTTGDTQYF.

The chain is built from TRBV2 and TRBJ2-7; a weak D match, TRBD2 (5 bases). Trimming removed 5 bases at V and 2 bases at J, with 13 bases between. Per the germline V gene, CDR1 is SNHLY and CDR2 is FYNNEI. This CDR3 has 14 amino acids. CDR3 sequence reads: CASSTRLPTYEQYF. For the CDR3, the DNA is TGTGCCAGCAGTACCCGACTACCGACCTACGAGCAGTACTTC. Using reference TRBV2 and TRBJ2-7 for the parts outside the CDR3, the full variable domain is EPEVTQTPSHQVTQMGQEVILRCVPISNHLYFYWYRQILGQKVEFLVSFYNNEISEKSEIFDDQFSVERPDGSNFTLKIRSTKLEDSAMYFCASSTRLPTYEQYFGPGTRLTVT.

The chain has TRBV15 and TRBJ2-1; weak D call: TRBD2 (6 bases). Trimming left V 0 bases short and J 6 bases short, with 9 bases between. The length of the CDR3 is 14 residues. Germline CDR1 is LNHNV and CDR2 is YYDKDF (reference sequence). The CDR3 here is CATSRDWGGNEQFF. CDR3 DNA sequence: TGTGCCACCAGCAGAGACTGGGGAGGCAATGAGCAGTTCTTC.

The sample holds one count of this clone. V usage is TRBV11-3 and J usage is TRBJ1-1; the D gene is possibly TRBD1 (5 bases). The CDR3 runs to 13 residues. V was cut by 4 bases and J by 1 base, with 7 bases left in between. Germline CDR1 SGHNT, CDR2 YENEEA. The CDR3 DNA reads TGTGCCAGCAGCTGGACACCGAACACTGAAGCTTTCTTT. Protein product: CASSWTPNTEAFF.

The rearrangement uses TRBV29-1 and TRBJ2-2, with 9 bases lining up with TRBD2. J lost 1 base, V lost 5 bases, and 8 bases had no gene match. The germline V gene has CDR1 SQVTM and CDR2 ANQGSEA. The CDR3 is 16 residues long. CDR3 nucleotides: TGCAGCGTTTCGGCTAGCGGGGACCTGAACACCGGGGAGCTGTTTTTT. This translates into CSVSASGDLNTGELFF.

This chain connects TRBV28 to TRBJ1-5; TRBD1 agrees at 7 bases. Germline CDR1 and CDR2: MDHEN and SYDVKM. The CDR3 loop spans 17 amino acids. V was pared by 3 bases and J by 6 bases, with 14 bases of the junction left unmatched. The CDR3 loop is CASSFPAAGGVVQPQHF. In DNA form, the CDR3 reads TGTGCCAGCAGTTTCCCAGCGGCAGGGGGGGTGGTTCAGCCCCAGCATTTT.

The chain is built from TRBV7-3 and TRBJ2-1, with 10 positions matching TRBD1. The V and J ends lost 5 bases and 2 bases, in that order; junction bases with no gene match: 9. In germline, CDR1 is SGHTA, CDR2 FQGTGA. This CDR3 spans 17 amino acids. The CDR3 loop reads CASSPTVGQGTYNEQFF. CDR3 DNA: TGTGCCAGCAGCCCAACGGTGGGACAGGGGACCTACAATGAGCAGTTCTTC.

Worth noting for this clone: At the DNA level, this CDR3 is encoded by other sequences in the same sample as well. The chain is built from TRBV28 and TRBJ1-4; 8 bases align to TRBD1. The CDR3 runs to 16 residues. Germline V lookup: CDR1 MDHEN, CDR2 SYDVKM. V shed 4 bases, J shed 0 bases, and the junction held 4 bases outside the gene matches. The CDR3 region is CASSSGQAATNEKLFF. In DNA, the CDR3 is TGTGCCAGCAGTTCGGGACAGGCTGCAACTAATGAAAAACTGTTTTTT.

The DNA of the CDR3 is TGTGCCAGCAGCCCAGGGGGCGCTGAGACCCAGTACTTC. Its protein product is CASSPGGAETQYF. The J gene is TRBJ2-5, the V gene TRBV7-3, with TRBD1 matching 8 bases. The CDR3 totals 13 residues. CDR1 and CDR2 from the germline V gene are SGHTA and FQGTGA. The J segment lost 5 bases and the V segment lost 5 bases, leaving 4 bases of the junction unmatched.

The chain joins TRBV5-1 to TRBJ2-3; TRBD1 matches at 7 bases. This CDR3 is 15 amino acids long. Germline assignment: CDR1 SGHRS and CDR2 YFSETQ. V dropped 9 bases and J dropped 2; count of bases not matched to a gene: 12. The CDR3 reads CATQQQGFHTDTQYF. DNA for the CDR3: TGCGCCACCCAGCAACAGGGGTTCCACACAGATACGCAGTATTTT.

The chain employs TRBV5-1 and TRBJ2-1; either TRBD1 or TRBD2 may supply D (6 bases each). CDR1 is SGHRS, CDR2 YFSETQ, per germline. V gave up 5 bases and J gave up 0 bases, with 15 bases separating them. The CDR3 runs to 16 residues. CDR3 sequence reads: CASSAGGQSSYNEQFF. The DNA for the CDR3 is TGCGCCAGCAGTGCCGGGGGCCAAAGCTCCTACAATGAGCAGTTCTTC.

The chain couples TRBV10-3 to TRBJ2-7; possible D gene TRBD1, 6 bases. The CDR3 runs to 16 residues. V was cut by 2 bases and J by 5 bases, with 19 bases left in between. CDR1 is ENHRY and CDR2 is SYGVKD in the germline V gene. CDR3 amino acids: CAISERPRGRGDEQYF. In nucleotides, the CDR3 is TGTGCCATCAGTGAGAGGCCTCGTGGCAGGGGAGACGAGCAGTACTTC.

The chain couples TRBV27 to TRBJ2-1, with D unclear. The V gene's germline CDR1 is MNHEY and CDR2 SMNVEV (reference sequence). V was trimmed by 0 bases and J by 9 bases, leaving 6 bases between them. This CDR3 has 12 amino acids. This CDR3 reads CASSLSGREQFF. The CDR3 DNA follows: TGTGCCAGCAGTTTATCCGGGCGTGAGCAGTTCTTC.

The chain links TRBV20-1 to TRBJ1-4; 9 bases align to TRBD1. This CDR3 is built from 11 residues. Unmatched junction bases numbered 4, after V lost 6 bases and J lost 11 bases. CDR1 is DFQATT and CDR2 is SNEGSKA in the germline V gene (reference sequence). The CDR3 sequence is CSALQGAKLFF. The CDR3 bases are TGCAGTGCGTTACAGGGGGCGAAACTGTTTTTT.

J is TRBJ2-7 and V is TRBV27, with 8 bases fitting TRBD2. This CDR3 spans 15 amino acids. Germline loops: CDR1 MNHEY, CDR2 SMNVEV (reference sequence). Trimming removed 5 bases from V and 6 bases from J; junction bases left unmatched: 12. This chain's CDR3 is CASSPGGGSVREQYF. The DNA for the CDR3 is TGTGCCAGCAGTCCCGGGGGGGGTTCGGTTCGCGAGCAGTACTTC.

The gene calls are TRBV5-5 and TRBJ1-1, with D uncertain. This CDR3 is 14 amino acids long. Germline lookup yields CDR1 SGHKS and CDR2 YYEKEE (reference sequence). V was clipped by 6 bases and J by 1 base, with 13 bases between them. In nucleotides, the CDR3 is TGTGCCAGCAACCTCTTTAGCGCGAACACTGAAGCTTTCTTT. It is translated as CASNLFSANTEAFF.

The chain employs TRBV19 and TRBJ1-1; tentative D call: TRBD1 (5 bases). Trimming cost V 2 bases and J 4 bases, with 11 bases left between them. This CDR3 has 14 residues. Germline CDR1 is LNHDA and CDR2 is SQIVND (reference sequence). CDR3 DNA: TGTGCCAGTAGTATATCGGGGGGAGGCACTGAAGCTTTCTTT. Amino acids: CASSISGGGTEAFF. The variable domain in full, completed from reference TRBV19 and TRBJ1-1, reads DGGITQSPKYLFRKEGQNVTLSCEQNLNHDAMYWYRQDPGQGLRLIYYSQIVNDFQKGDIAEGYSVSREKKESFPLTVTSAQKNPTAFYLCASSISGGGTEAFFGQGTRLTVV.

V gene TRBV6-1 combines with J gene TRBJ2-7, with 7 bases fitting TRBD1. Germline V gene data show CDR1 as MNHNS and CDR2 as SASEGT. V gave up 5 bases and J gave up 2 bases; unmatched junction bases: 9. The CDR3 covers 15 residues. The CDR3 reads CASSLGQAEAYEQYF. In DNA, the CDR3 is TGTGCCAGCAGTCTAGGACAGGCTGAGGCCTACGAGCAGTACTTC.

This chain uses TRBV28 with TRBJ2-1; 14 bases fit TRBD2. Per germline, CDR1 MDHEN and CDR2 SYDVKM. CDR3 length: 17 residues. V was pared by 7 bases and J by 5 bases, with 10 bases of the junction left unmatched. The CDR3: CASKTSGRAGYNNEQFF. The CDR3 DNA follows: TGTGCCAGCAAGACTAGCGGGAGGGCCGGATATAACAATGAGCAGTTCTTC.

The genes are TRBV7-8 and TRBJ2-5, with 9 bases aligning to TRBD1. Losses at the gene ends were 5 bases for V and 4 bases for J; bases not matched to a gene: 14. The CDR3 is 17 amino acids. Germline V CDR1 and CDR2: SGHVS, FQNEAQ. The CDR3 loop is CASSKSGTGIWGETQYF. The CDR3 region has the DNA TGTGCCAGCAGCAAATCCGGGACAGGGATATGGGGAGAGACCCAGTACTTC.

The CDR3 here is CASSVSGQGYGYTF. In DNA form, the CDR3 reads TGTGCCAGCAGCGTATCGGGACAGGGTTATGGCTACACCTTC. The chain uses TRBV9 and TRBJ1-2, with 9 bases that match TRBD1. The CDR3 length is 14 residues. V shed 1 base, J shed 5 bases, and the junction held 3 bases outside the gene matches. Germline V gene lookup returns CDR1 SGDLS and CDR2 YYNGEE.

The V call is TRBV10-3, the J call TRBJ1-1; D might be TRBD1 (6 bases). Per the germline V gene, CDR1 is ENHRY and CDR2 is SYGVKD. The CDR3 has 17 amino acids. Deletions cut 6 bases from V and 3 bases from J, with 23 bases between. The CDR3 loop reads CAIREEQGWVVDTEAFF. DNA for the CDR3: TGTGCCATCAGAGAAGAGCAGGGGTGGGTGGTGGACACTGAAGCTTTCTTT.

The chain joins TRBV5-1 to TRBJ2-3, with 13 bases lining up with TRBD2. The CDR3 has 17 amino acids. V gave up 4 bases and J gave up 3 bases; unmatched junction bases: 8. Germline-derived CDR1 and CDR2 are SGHRS and YFSETQ. The CDR3 loop is CASSGRTSGSGTDTQYF. The CDR3, as DNA: TGCGCCAGCAGCGGGAGGACTAGCGGGAGTGGTACAGATACGCAGTATTTT.

This chain links TRBV7-8 with TRBJ2-1; no firm D call. CDR3 length: 13 amino acids. V was clipped by 2 bases and J by 6 bases, with 8 bases between them. Germline CDR1 SGHVS, CDR2 FQNEAQ. The CDR3 region has the DNA TGTGCCAGCAGCTTAAGCCCCATCAATGAGCAGTTCTTC. It is translated as CASSLSPINEQFF.

This chain joins TRBV27 and TRBJ1-1; D gene uncertain. CDR1 MNHEY and CDR2 SMNVEV come from the germline V gene (reference sequence). The CDR3 covers 15 residues. V was cut by 0 bases and J by 3 bases, with 11 bases left in between. In DNA form, the CDR3 reads TGTGCCAGCAGTTTATCCGTTGGAGGGTACACTGAAGCTTTCTTT. Residues: CASSLSVGGYTEAFF.